The T cell receptor beta chain under discussion was sequenced for a study of cytomegalovirus exposure and HLA in healthy donors. The V gene lost 0 bases and the J gene lost 6 bases, with 20 bases spanning the gap. The length of the CDR3 is 18 residues. Germline V lookup: CDR1 SEHNR, CDR2 FQNEAQ (reference sequence). 13 Jbeta primers and 60 Vbeta primers were used for the PCR. TCRdb's copy holds only in-frame clones and misses some; the assay was immunoSEQ multiplex PCR. The sample carries just over 150,000 clones, 84% recorded once. The clonotype was recovered from a man aged 50 to 60 in good health and CMV-seropositive. Sequencing was performed on PBMCs. The chain is built from TRBV7-9 and TRBJ1-4; D is possibly TRBD1 (5 bases). CDR3: CASSLARLQREGDEKLFF. The CDR3 nucleotides read TGTGCCAGCAGCTTAGCCCGACTACAGCGGGAAGGGGATGAAAAACTGTTTTTT.